The present TCR beta chain was sequenced within a study of blood T cells in healthy people across ages. The authors ran a second PCR of about 7 to 11 cycles using a sample-barcoded 5' primer and a J-beta primer mix. The template-switch adaptor, which had 12 random nucleotides, put a tag on each cDNA molecule. TCRdb processed the 5' RACE reads anew with MiXCR; each CDR3 protein has one entry. The sample lists about 2 million distinct CDR3 sequences; 40% to 55% were seen once. The CDR3 is 16 amino acids. Germline assignment: CDR1 SGHVS and CDR2 FNYEAQ. Trimming took 3 bases from V and 0 from J, leaving 12 bases between them.

The TCR comes from a woman between 40 and 55 years old in good health. The gene calls are TRBV7-6 and TRBJ2-4, with D tentatively TRBD2 (5 bases). Source material: blood. CDR3 in amino acids: CASSFGSGLAKNIQYF. DNA of the CDR3: TGTGCCAGCAGCTTTGGATCGGGGTTAGCCAAAAACATTCAGTACTTC.